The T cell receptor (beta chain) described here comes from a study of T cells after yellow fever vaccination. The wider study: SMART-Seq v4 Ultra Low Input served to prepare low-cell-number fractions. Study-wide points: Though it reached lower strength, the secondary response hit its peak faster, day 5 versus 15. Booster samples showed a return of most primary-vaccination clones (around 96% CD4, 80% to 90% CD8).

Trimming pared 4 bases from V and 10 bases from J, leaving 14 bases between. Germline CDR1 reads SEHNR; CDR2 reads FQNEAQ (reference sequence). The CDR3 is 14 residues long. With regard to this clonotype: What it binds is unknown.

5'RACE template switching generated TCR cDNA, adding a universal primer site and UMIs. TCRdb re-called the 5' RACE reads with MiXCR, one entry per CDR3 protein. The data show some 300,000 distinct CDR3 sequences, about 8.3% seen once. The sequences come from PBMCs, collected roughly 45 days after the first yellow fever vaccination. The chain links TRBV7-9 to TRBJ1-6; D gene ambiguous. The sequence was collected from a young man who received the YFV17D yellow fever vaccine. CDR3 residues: CASSSPRAESPLHF. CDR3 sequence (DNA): TGTGCCAGCAGCTCCCCCCGGGCGGAATCACCCCTCCACTTT. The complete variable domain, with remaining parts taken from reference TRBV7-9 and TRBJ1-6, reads DTGVSQNPRHKITKRGQNVTFRCDPISEHNRLYWYRQTLGQGPEFLTYFQNEAQLEKSRLLSDRFSAERPKGSFSTLEIQRTEQGDSAMYLCASSSPRAESPLHFGNGTRLTVT.